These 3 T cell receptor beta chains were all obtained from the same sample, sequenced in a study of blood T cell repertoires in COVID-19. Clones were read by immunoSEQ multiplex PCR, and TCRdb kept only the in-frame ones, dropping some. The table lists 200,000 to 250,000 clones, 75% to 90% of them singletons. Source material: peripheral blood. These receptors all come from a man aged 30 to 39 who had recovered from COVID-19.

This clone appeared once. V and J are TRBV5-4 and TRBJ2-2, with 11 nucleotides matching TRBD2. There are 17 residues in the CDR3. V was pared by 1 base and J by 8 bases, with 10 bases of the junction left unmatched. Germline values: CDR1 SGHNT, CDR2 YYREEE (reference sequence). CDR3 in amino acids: CASSLRLAGFLGGELFF. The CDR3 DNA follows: TGTGCCAGCAGCTTGAGACTAGCGGGGTTCCTTGGGGGGGAGCTGTTTTTT.

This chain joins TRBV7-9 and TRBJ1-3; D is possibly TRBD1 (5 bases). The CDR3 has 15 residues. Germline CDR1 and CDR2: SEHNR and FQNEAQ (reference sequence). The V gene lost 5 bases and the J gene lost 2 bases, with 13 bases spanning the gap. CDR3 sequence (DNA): TGTGCCAGCAGCACCGGGGGGATCCCTGGAAACACCATATATTTT. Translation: CASSTGGIPGNTIYF.

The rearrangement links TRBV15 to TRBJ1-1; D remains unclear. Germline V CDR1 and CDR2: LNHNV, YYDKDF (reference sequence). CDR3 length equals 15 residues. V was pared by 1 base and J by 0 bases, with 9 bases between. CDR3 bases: TGTGCCACCAGCAGAGGAAGGAGCCTGAACACTGAAGCTTTCTTT. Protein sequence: CATSRGRSLNTEAFF. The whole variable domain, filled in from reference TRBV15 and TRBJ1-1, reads DAMVIQNPRYQVTQFGKPVTLSCSQTLNHNVMYWYQQKSSQAPKLLFHYYDKDFNNEADTPDNFQSRRPNTSFCFLDIRSPGLGDTAMYLCATSRGRSLNTEAFFGQGTRLTVV.